Each of the 12 T cell receptor beta chains below was sequenced from the same sample in a study of vaccination and CD4 T cells after COVID-19. These receptors have no known antigen. The Oncomine TCR Beta short-read assay was applied to DNA of cultured CD4+ T cells. Each CDR3 protein is one row after TCRdb ran MiXCR on the PCR reads. The data hold roughly 11,000 distinct CDR3 sequences, with 70% to 85% observed a single time. Treatment noted: 10-day PBMC culture with coronavirus spike peptide pools or control peptides (ViraFEST assay). Sequenced material: CD4+ T cells from blood, cultured in vitro. These receptors were taken from a human donor who had recovered from COVID-19.

The V call is TRBV7-2, the J call TRBJ2-5, with D perhaps being TRBD1 or TRBD2 (5 bases each). The CDR3 has 15 amino acids. Germline lookup yields CDR1 SGHTA and CDR2 FQGNSA. Trimming stripped 1 base from V and 6 bases from J, with 15 bases between. As DNA, the CDR3 is TGTGCCAGCAGCTTAGTTAGTGAGGGGTTGAAGACCCAGTACTTC. Translating it yields CASSLVSEGLKTQYF.

V is TRBV7-2 and J is TRBJ2-5; the match to TRBD2 covers 11 bases. V was clipped by 5 bases and J by 4 bases; unmatched bases: 6. The CDR3 consists of 15 residues. Germline loops: CDR1 SGHTA, CDR2 FQGNSA. CDR3 coding DNA: TGTGCCAGCAGCCCCGGGGGGACTAGCGGAGAGACCCAGTACTTC. Protein product: CASSPGGTSGETQYF.

This clonotype was counted a single time. V and J are TRBV11-2 and TRBJ1-1; tentative D call: TRBD1 (6 bases). The germline V and J ends were trimmed by 2 bases and 2 bases, with 9 bases remaining between them. The CDR3 consists of 14 residues. CDR1 is SGHAT and CDR2 is FQNNGV in the germline V gene. The CDR3 loop reads CASSLRQANTEAFF. CDR3 nucleotide sequence: TGTGCCAGCAGCTTAAGACAGGCAAACACTGAAGCTTTCTTT.

This chain uses TRBV10-2 with TRBJ2-3; unclear D gene. The CDR3 runs to 14 residues. Looked up from germline, CDR1 is WSHSY and CDR2 is SAAADI. The V and J ends lost 6 bases and 2 bases respectively, with 12 bases between them. The CDR3 region is CASSPGPLTDTQYF. For the CDR3, the DNA is TGCGCCAGCAGCCCCGGGCCCCTCACAGATACGCAGTATTTT.

This clonotype has a handful of counts. J is TRBJ2-3 and V is TRBV18; tentatively, D is TRBD2 (6 bases). The V gene lost 4 bases and the J gene lost 0 bases, with 11 bases spanning the gap. Looked up from germline, CDR1 is KGHSH and CDR2 is LQKENI. This CDR3 region has 15 residues. The CDR3 DNA is TGTGCCAGCTCACAGGACTACCTTAGCACAGATACGCAGTATTTT. It is translated as CASSQDYLSTDTQYF.

The chain links TRBV2 to TRBJ1-1; a weak D match, TRBD1 (5 bases). This CDR3 has 15 amino acids. With 7 bases removed from V and 1 base from J, the gap between germline ends came to 16 bases. Germline values: CDR1 SNHLY, CDR2 FYNNEI. The CDR3 region has the DNA TGTGCCAGCATTCCCCGGGGGGTGCCGAACACTGAAGCTTTCTTT. This encodes CASIPRGVPNTEAFF.

The chain uses TRBV20-1 and TRBJ1-1; D is unclear. The CDR3 extends over 10 amino acids. Germline V lookup: CDR1 DFQATT, CDR2 SNEGSKA (reference sequence). With 6 bases removed from V and 3 bases from J, the gap between germline ends came to 5 bases. The CDR3 loop is CSAQYTEAFF. The DNA of the CDR3 is TGCAGTGCACAATACACTGAAGCTTTCTTT.

The chain employs TRBV15 and TRBJ1-5; possibly TRBD1 for D (6 bases). Trimming stripped 0 bases from V and 2 bases from J, with 8 bases between. This CDR3 has 15 residues. CDR1 and CDR2 from the germline V gene are LNHNV and YYDKDF (reference sequence). CDR3 DNA sequence: TGTGCCACCAGCAGAGATAGACAGGGCAATCAGCCCCAGCATTTT. Translating it yields CATSRDRQGNQPQHF.

The rearrangement uses TRBV25-1 and TRBJ2-5; TRBD1 is a possible D gene (5 bases). V was cut by 2 bases and J by 5 bases, with 12 bases left in between. Germline-derived CDR1 and CDR2 are MGHDK and SYGVNS. The CDR3 has 14 amino acids. CDR3 bases: TGTGCCAGCAGTGAAGCAGGGAATATGGAGACCCAGTACTTC. Translating gives CASSEAGNMETQYF.

The chain has TRBV7-4 and TRBJ1-5, with unresolved D. The CDR3 extends over 15 amino acids. V lost 5 bases and J lost 11, with 22 bases in between. Germline assignment: CDR1 SGHVT and CDR2 SQSDAQ. This CDR3 is CASSPSFDRGLTQHF. The CDR3 DNA follows: TGTGCCAGCAGCCCGTCGTTTGATAGAGGTTTGACCCAGCATTTT.

The gene calls are TRBV19 and TRBJ1-5, with D uncertain. The CDR3 runs 14 residues. In germline, CDR1 is LNHDA, CDR2 SQIVND (reference sequence). Trimming pared 6 bases from V and 2 bases from J, leaving 11 bases between. The CDR3 spells CASRPSEGNQPQHF. The CDR3 DNA reads TGTGCCAGTAGACCCTCCGAGGGCAATCAGCCCCAGCATTTT.

V usage is TRBV6-1 and J usage is TRBJ1-2; 12 nucleotides match TRBD1. V lost 3 bases, J lost 4 bases, and 3 bases stayed unmatched. The germline V gene has CDR1 MNHNS and CDR2 SASEGT. The CDR3 is 15 amino acids. This CDR3 reads CASSEGTGGFYGYTF. In nucleotides, the CDR3 is TGTGCCAGCAGTGAGGGGACAGGGGGCTTCTATGGCTACACCTTC.